A selection of T cell receptor beta chains follows, all from one sample in a study of shared clonotypes between healthy human individuals. The data were produced by immunoSEQ multiplex PCR, yet TCRdb's version contains in-frame clones alone and is incomplete. The sample consists of about 1 million clones, under 80% of them appearing once. The sample consisted of memory CD4+ T cells sorted from blood. The receptors come from a man between 18 and 29 years old in good health. Each CDR3 is given with its conserved first and last residue. Fields, in order: clone size, V gene, D gene, J gene, CDR3 DNA, CDR3 protein. The D gene is left open where the match is weak. Clone size is shown for a subset of rows, as once, few, many or a class of expanded clone.

>many|TRBV6-6|-|TRBJ2-3
TGTGCCAGCAGCCCGGGGCCAGATACGCAGTATTTT
CASSPGPDTQYF
>-|TRBV27|-|TRBJ1-2
TGTGCCAGCAGTTCCTCGACAGCCCCCGCTGTTAACTATGGCTACACCTTC
CASSSSTAPAVNYGYTF
>-|TRBV7-7|TRBD2|TRBJ2-7
TGTGCTAGCAGCTTAGGGATGGGAGGGGACGAGCAGTACTTC
CASSLGMGGDEQYF
>few|TRBV28|TRBD2|TRBJ2-5
TGTGCCAGCAGTTTAACTAGCGGGGGGCCGGGGACCCAGTACTTC
CASSLTSGGPGTQYF
>-|TRBV10-3|TRBD1|TRBJ1-3
TGTGCCATCAGTGAGTGGGGGACAGGGAGCTTCACAATCTCTGGAAACACCATATATTTT
CAISEWGTGSFTISGNTIYF
>-|TRBV5-6|TRBD1|TRBJ1-2
TGTGCCAGCAGCTTGTGGTACGGGACAGAGATCTATGGCTACACCTTC
CASSLWYGTEIYGYTF
>few|TRBV30|-|TRBJ1-4
TGTGCCTGGAGCAGCACGGGAGGGGTTAGTGAAAAACTGTTTTTT
CAWSSTGGVSEKLFF
>-|TRBV4-3|-|TRBJ1-4
TGCGCCAGCAGCCAAGAGGCCGCTTCGGTAGGAGGTAGGAGAGAAAAACTGTTTTTT
CASSQEAASVGGRREKLFF
>few|TRBV19|-|TRBJ1-6
TGTGCCAGTAGTATACAGGGAAATTCACCCCTCCACTTT
CASSIQGNSPLHF
>-|TRBV5-4|TRBD1|TRBJ2-7
TGTGCCAGCAGCAACGGACAGGGGGCGCGCCAAGAGCAGTACTTC
CASSNGQGARQEQYF
>few|TRBV19|-|TRBJ1-5
TGTGCCAGCCTAACCCTGGCCCCTAATCAGCCCCAGCATTTT
CASLTLAPNQPQHF
>once|TRBV10-3|TRBD1|TRBJ2-3
TGTGCCATCCTAACAGGGGGAGGTACGCAGTATTTT
CAILTGGGTQYF
>-|TRBV12-5|-|TRBJ2-2
TGTGCTAGTGCTCAGGATTCGCGCAACACCGGGGAGCTGTTTTTT
CASAQDSRNTGELFF
>-|TRBV7-9|-|TRBJ1-2
TGTGCCAGCAGCTTAGAACAGTTAGATGGCTACACCTTC
CASSLEQLDGYTF
>-|TRBV5-1|TRBD2|TRBJ2-1
TGCGCCAGCGCTTGGCCTAGCGGGGGGATCTCCTACAATGAGCAGTTCTTC
CASAWPSGGISYNEQFF
>few|TRBV6-1|-|TRBJ1-2
TGTGCCAGCAACGACCGGGGGCGAAACTATGGCTACACCTTC
CASNDRGRNYGYTF
>-|TRBV11-2|-|TRBJ1-1
TGTGCCAGCAGCTTATCTGCAGAGAACACTGAAGCTTTCTTT
CASSLSAENTEAFF
>-|TRBV11-3|-|TRBJ1-2
TGTGCCAGCAGCTTACGGGGGAACTATGGCTACACCTTC
CASSLRGNYGYTF
>-|TRBV9|-|TRBJ2-3
TGTGCCAGCAGCGTAGTCCCCGGGGTAGATACGCAGTATTTT
CASSVVPGVDTQYF
>-|TRBV4-3|-|TRBJ2-7
TGCGCCAGCAGCCAAGAAAGCGGAGGTTACTACGAGCAGTACTTC
CASSQESGGYYEQYF
>many|TRBV2|TRBD2|TRBJ2-5
TGTGCCAGCAGCAAATCGACTAGCGGGGGAGCGGAGACCCAGTACTTC
CASSKSTSGGAETQYF
>-|TRBV5-5|TRBD2|TRBJ2-4
TGTGCCAGCAGCCGACTAGCGGGCCCAAACATTCAGTACTTC
CASSRLAGPNIQYF
>once|TRBV5-1|-|TRBJ2-5
TGCGCCAGCAGTTTGTACCAAGAGACCCAGTACTTC
CASSLYQETQYF
>-|TRBV9|-|TRBJ1-3
TGTGCCAGCAGCGTAGGACAGTTCTCTGGAAACACCATATATTTT
CASSVGQFSGNTIYF
>-|TRBV19|-|TRBJ2-2
TGTGCCAGTAGTATAGAGGATGGGGCGCTATTAAACACCGGGGAGCTGTTTTTT
CASSIEDGALLNTGELFF
>-|TRBV4-3|-|TRBJ2-2
TGCGCCAGCAGCCTTGAACAGCTCGGGGAGCTGTTTTTT
CASSLEQLGELFF
>-|TRBV6-1|TRBD1|TRBJ2-7
TGTGCCAGCTTAAGGACAGGGAGCTCCTACGAGCAGTACTTC
CASLRTGSSYEQYF
>-|TRBV4-1|-|TRBJ1-5
TGCGCCAGCAGCCGACCGGACGGTAATCAGCCCCAGCATTTT
CASSRPDGNQPQHF
>few|TRBV7-2|-|TRBJ2-1
TGTGCCAGCAGCTTAGCGGCTAGTTCCTACAATGAGCAGTTCTTC
CASSLAASSYNEQFF
>-|TRBV27|-|TRBJ1-5
TGTGCCAGCAGTCCCCAATGGGGTCAGCCCCAGCATTTT
CASSPQWGQPQHF
>-|TRBV2|TRBD1|TRBJ1-1
TGTGCCAGCAGAAATTACCTGGGACAGGGGGCTAAGGCTTTCTTT
CASRNYLGQGAKAFF
>-|TRBV6-5|-|TRBJ2-7
TGTGCCAGCAGTAAGAGGGGGGACGAGCAGTACTTC
CASSKRGDEQYF
>-|TRBV5-1|-|TRBJ2-3
TGCGCCAGCAGCCTCGGGACCCCGTCGGATACGCAGTATTTT
CASSLGTPSDTQYF
>few|TRBV7-2|-|TRBJ2-3
TGTGCCAGCAGCATTTTAGCGGTAATTAGCACAGATACGCAGTATTTT
CASSILAVISTDTQYF
>few|TRBV15|-|TRBJ2-5
TGTGCCACCAGCAGAGGATCGGGGCAGGGGTATGGGACCCAGTACTTC
CATSRGSGQGYGTQYF
>-|TRBV19|TRBD1|TRBJ2-6
TGTGCCAGTAGTCCGGGACAGGGGACTGGGGCCAACGTCCTGACTTTC
CASSPGQGTGANVLTF
>-|TRBV5-5|-|TRBJ2-7
TGTGCCAGCAGCTTGGACCGCTACCCGTCCTACGAGCAGTACTTC
CASSLDRYPSYEQYF
>-|TRBV5-6|-|TRBJ2-3
TGTGCCAGCAGCTTGGCGGTTTTAACGAACACAGATACGCAGTATTTT
CASSLAVLTNTDTQYF
>many|TRBV6-6|-|TRBJ2-1
TGTGCCAGCAGTCAGGGTACCAATGAGCAGTTCTTC
CASSQGTNEQFF
>-|TRBV6-1|TRBD1|TRBJ2-7
TGTGCCAGCAGTGAAGTAGTTGACAGGGGTAGGTACGAGCAGTACTTC
CASSEVVDRGRYEQYF
>-|TRBV29-1|-|TRBJ2-1
TGCAGCGTCCCGACTGTCAATGAGCAGTTCTTC
CSVPTVNEQFF
>-|TRBV18|TRBD1|TRBJ2-5
TGTGCCAGCTCACCAGGGACAGTCCAAGAGACCCAGTACTTC
CASSPGTVQETQYF
>-|TRBV4-1|TRBD1|TRBJ1-3
TGCGCCAGCAGCCAAGATCAGGGGGGCGGAAACACCATATATTTT
CASSQDQGGGNTIYF